One and the same sample provided the 28 T cell receptor beta chains below, sequenced in a study of T cells in Graves' hyperthyroidism and ophthalmopathy (dated by TCRdb to the late 2010s). Receptor amplification or capture employed multiplex PCR. Sequencing was performed on an Illumina HiSeq 2000. The TCR beta CDR3 regions were amplified from the RNA transcripts. A first-round RT-PCR of the TCR CDR3 used the HTBI primer set with the Qiagen OneStep RT-PCR kit. Starting from the raw public reads, TCRdb applied fastp trimming at Q25, assembled clones with MiXCR and retained in-frame beta chains. Entries that share a CDR3 protein sequence are merged under the most common genes and DNA. In all, the sample holds around 480,000 distinct CDR3 sequences, and over 13% of those were seen once. About 17% of the sample goes to the ten largest clones. The sequenced material came from blood. Source of these receptors: a woman between 18 and 29 years old with Graves' hyperthyroidism.

This chain uses TRBV5-8 with TRBJ1-1, with a possible D match to TRBD1 (5 bases). Trimming removed 7 bases at V and 4 bases at J, with 17 bases between. This CDR3 spans 14 amino acids. CDR1 is SGHTS, CDR2 YDEGEE, per germline. CDR3 in amino acids: CASPLEGWITEAFF. The CDR3 region has the DNA TGTGCCAGCCCCCTGGAGGGGTGGATCACTGAAGCTTTCTTT.

V is TRBV7-9 and J is TRBJ1-2, with a weak D call TRBD1 (6 bases). The CDR3 runs to 14 residues. The germline CDR1 and CDR2 sequences are SEHNR and FQNEAQ (reference sequence). Trimming took 3 bases from V and 5 from J, leaving 13 bases between them. Written as DNA, the CDR3 is TGTGCCAGCAGCTTCTTCTCCCAGGGGTATGGCTACACCTTC. It yields the protein CASSFFSQGYGYTF.

J is TRBJ2-2 and V is TRBV30, with 12 bases aligning to TRBD1. With 5 bases clipped from V and 8 bases from J, the junction kept 6 bases outside the gene matches. The CDR3 spans 14 residues. The germline CDR1 and CDR2 sequences are GTSNPN and SVGIG (reference sequence). The CDR3, as DNA: TGTGCCTGGTCGGGACAGGGGGCGAGTGGGGAGCTGTTTTTT. Its translation: CAWSGQGASGELFF.

The sample holds many counts of this clonotype. The chain uses TRBV29-1 and TRBJ1-4, with TRBD1 identical over 7 bases. V dropped 0 bases and J dropped 8; count of bases not matched to a gene: 9. Per germline, CDR1 SQVTM and CDR2 ANQGSEA. CDR3 length: 15 amino acids. Written as DNA, the CDR3 is TGCAGCGTTGAAGATCCTGACAGGGTAGGAGAAAAACTGTTTTTT. This translates into CSVEDPDRVGEKLFF.

This clonotype was found many times. V gene TRBV5-1 combines with J gene TRBJ1-6; the D is unclear. Germline CDR1 is SGHRS and CDR2 is YFSETQ. Trimming removed 0 bases at V and 0 bases at J, with 7 bases between. This CDR3 has 16 residues. The CDR3 is CASSLDRSSYNSPLHF. The CDR3 DNA sequence: TGCGCCAGCAGCTTGGACAGAAGCTCCTATAATTCACCCCTCCACTTT.

This clonotype was detected ten times or more. V gene TRBV2 combines with J gene TRBJ1-4; D call uncertain. Germline V CDR1 and CDR2: SNHLY, FYNNEI. CDR3 length: 15 residues. V was clipped by 1 base and J by 5 bases, with 11 bases between them. The CDR3, as DNA: TGTGCCAGCAGTGAAGAGACCGGGTCCAATGAAAAACTGTTTTTT. Amino acids: CASSEETGSNEKLFF. The variable domain in full, completed from reference TRBV2 and TRBJ1-4, reads EPEVTQTPSHQVTQMGQEVILRCVPISNHLYFYWYRQILGQKVEFLVSFYNNEISEKSEIFDDQFSVERPDGSNFTLKIRSTKLEDSAMYFCASSEETGSNEKLFFGSGTQLSVL.

This clonotype was seen at least ten times. The chain carries TRBV11-3 and TRBJ1-1; D not resolved. The CDR3 length is 14 residues. Trimming stripped 5 bases from V and 5 bases from J, with 15 bases between. Germline V gives CDR1 SGHNT, CDR2 YENEEA. Here the CDR3 reads CASSTHGLGTEAFF. The CDR3, as DNA: TGTGCCAGCAGCACCCATGGATTGGGAACTGAAGCTTTCTTT.

This clonotype appeared many times. The DNA of the CDR3 is TGTGCCAGCAGACAAAGTCCCTGGGCCGGGGAGCTGTTTTTT. Amino acid sequence: CASRQSPWAGELFF. The chain recombines TRBV3-1 with TRBJ2-2, with D unclear. Per the germline V gene, CDR1 is LGHDT and CDR2 is YNNKEL (reference sequence). Deletions cut 6 bases from V and 6 bases from J, with 14 bases between. CDR3 length equals 14 residues.

The chain recombines TRBV20-1 with TRBJ2-2, with D unresolved. This CDR3 is 14 amino acids long. Trimming stripped 3 bases from V and 1 base from J, with 9 bases between. Germline V gene sequence: CDR1 DFQATT, CDR2 SNEGSKA (reference sequence). CDR3 sequence: CSASNQENTGELFF. The CDR3 nucleotides read TGCAGTGCTAGTAACCAGGAGAACACCGGGGAGCTGTTTTTT.

The V call is TRBV6-5, the J call TRBJ1-5; D is ambiguous. V lost 3 bases, J lost 0 bases, and 12 bases lay in between. The CDR3 spans 16 residues. Germline CDR1 reads MNHEY; CDR2 reads SVGAGI. The DNA for the CDR3 is TGTGCCAGCAGTTATTTGCCCCCGTATAGCAATCAGCCCCAGCATTTT. This sequence encodes CASSYLPPYSNQPQHF.

V and J are TRBV2 and TRBJ2-1; perhaps TRBD1 as D (6 bases). Deletions cut 6 bases from V and 0 bases from J, with 12 bases between. Germline assignment: CDR1 SNHLY and CDR2 FYNNEI. The CDR3 has 15 amino acids. CDR3 loop: CASSAEDSSYNEQFF. The CDR3, as DNA: TGTGCCAGCAGCGCCGAGGACAGCTCCTACAATGAGCAGTTCTTC.

In its sample, this clonotype was seen a few times. V gene TRBV20-1 combines with J gene TRBJ1-4; a possible D gene is TRBD1 (5 bases). Trimming stripped 6 bases from V and 3 bases from J, with 17 bases between. Germline lookup yields CDR1 DFQATT and CDR2 SNEGSKA (reference sequence). The CDR3 runs 15 residues. The CDR3 DNA follows: TGCAGTGCCCCCGGGACGCCGGGCCCTAATGAAAAACTGTTTTTT. Translating gives CSAPGTPGPNEKLFF.

The chain carries TRBV4-1 and TRBJ1-4; 7 nucleotides line up with TRBD1. Germline CDR1 is MGHRA and CDR2 is YSYEKL. This CDR3 spans 15 amino acids. J was trimmed by 6 bases and V by 4 bases; bases with no gene match: 8. The CDR3, as DNA: TGCGCCAGCAGCCCCCAGGGGGGGGCTCATGAAAAACTGTTTTTT. This sequence encodes CASSPQGGAHEKLFF.

The genes are TRBV9 and TRBJ2-7; TRBD1 matches 8 bases. The V gene's germline CDR1 is SGDLS and CDR2 YYNGEE. With V trimmed by 0 bases and J by 3 bases, 14 bases remained unmatched. The length of the CDR3 is 18 residues. The CDR3 DNA sequence: TGTGCCAGCAGCGTAGTCGACACTAGAGACAGGGGTCTCTACGAGCAGTACGTC. Protein sequence: CASSVVDTRDRGLYEQYV.

This clonotype has at least ten counts. This CDR3 reads CASKKTGDQPQHF. The CDR3 region has the DNA TGTGCCAGCAAAAAGACAGGGGATCAGCCCCAGCATTTT. The chain joins TRBV2 to TRBJ1-5; 8 bases are shared with TRBD1. Germline V gene lookup returns CDR1 SNHLY and CDR2 FYNNEI. V shed 7 bases and J 5 bases; nucleotides not matched to a gene: 4. The CDR3 spans 13 residues.

This rearrangement joins TRBV10-3 to TRBJ2-1; TRBD2 matches 14 bases. This CDR3 has 20 residues. V shed 3 bases, J shed 1 base, and the junction held 11 bases outside the gene matches. CDR1 is ENHRY and CDR2 is SYGVKD in the germline V gene. CDR3 in amino acids: CAISDPPGLAGGLSYNEQFF. The CDR3, as DNA: TGTGCCATCAGTGATCCCCCCGGACTAGCGGGAGGACTGTCCTACAATGAGCAGTTCTTC.

This clonotype was counted many times. The gene calls are TRBV30 and TRBJ2-7, with D possibly TRBD1 on 6 matching bases. V was shortened by 3 bases and J by 3 bases, with 15 bases between the two germline ends. The CDR3 runs 14 residues. From germline, CDR1 is GTSNPN and CDR2 SVGIG (reference sequence). CDR3 region: CAWSRQGISYEQYF. The CDR3 DNA sequence: TGTGCCTGGAGCCGTCAGGGGATCAGCTACGAGCAGTACTTC.

This clonotype was counted a few times. This chain uses TRBV24-1 with TRBJ2-1; 7 bases line up with TRBD2. Germline V gene sequence: CDR1 KGHDR, CDR2 SFDVKD. This CDR3 spans 15 amino acids. The trim removed 3 bases at V and 7 bases at J, leaving 8 bases unmatched. CDR3 in amino acids: CATSDGSGGRNEQFF. CDR3 sequence (DNA): TGTGCCACCAGTGATGGGTCGGGCGGGAGAAATGAGCAGTTCTTC.

This clonotype has only a few counts. This chain connects TRBV18 to TRBJ2-7; 11 positions agree with TRBD1. With 6 bases clipped from V and 7 bases from J, the junction kept 11 bases outside the gene matches. The CDR3 consists of 15 residues. Per the germline V gene, CDR1 is KGHSH and CDR2 is LQKENI. The chain's CDR3 is CASSTTGTGGEEQYV. The DNA for the CDR3 is TGTGCCAGCTCGACTACCGGGACAGGGGGAGAAGAGCAGTACGTC.

CDR3 nucleotide sequence: TGCAGCGTGTCCGGGGTCCCCGAGGGCTATGGCTACACCTTC. It specifies CSVSGVPEGYGYTF. The chain uses TRBV29-1 and TRBJ1-2; no clear D gene. The V end lost 6 bases, the J end lost 4 bases, and 18 bases lay between the germline ends. The CDR3 contains 14 residues. The V gene's germline CDR1 is SQVTM and CDR2 ANQGSEA. The full variable domain, in which reference TRBV29-1 and TRBJ1-2 provide the parts outside the CDR3, is SAVISQKPSRDICQRGTSLTIQCQVDSQVTMMFWYRQQPGQSLTLIATANQGSEATYESGFVIDKFPISRPNLTFSTLTVSNMSPEDSSIYLCSVSGVPEGYGYTFGSGTRLTVV.

This clonotype was picked up many times. The chain links TRBV2 to TRBJ1-4; D is perhaps TRBD1 (5 bases). CDR1 is SNHLY and CDR2 is FYNNEI in the germline V gene. The CDR3 covers 15 residues. Trimming took 4 bases from V and 8 from J, leaving 17 bases between them. The CDR3 reads CASSGLGAKLEKLFF. CDR3 bases: TGTGCCAGCAGTGGATTAGGGGCGAAACTAGAAAAACTGTTTTTT.

This chain links TRBV9 with TRBJ2-5, with 7 bases fitting TRBD1. Trimming at V came to 4 bases and at J to 2 bases, leaving 2 bases not matched to a gene. CDR3 length: 13 amino acids. Per germline, CDR1 SGDLS and CDR2 YYNGEE. CDR3 nucleotide sequence: TGTGCCAGCAGCCAGACAGGGCAAGAGACCCAGTACTTC. It encodes CASSQTGQETQYF.

This clonotype was observed many times. V is TRBV12-3 or TRBV12-4 and J is TRBJ1-1; D unclear. There are 17 residues in the CDR3. The V and J ends lost 6 bases and 1 base respectively, with 21 bases between them. This CDR3 is CASRSRRSEGPNTEAFF. CDR3 in DNA: TGTGCCAGCAGGTCTCGCAGGTCAGAAGGGCCGAACACTGAAGCTTTCTTT.

This clonotype was seen only a few times. The gene calls are TRBV24-1 and TRBJ2-1, with D perhaps TRBD1 or TRBD2 (5 bases each). The V end lost 8 bases, the J end lost 11 bases, and 18 bases lay between the germline ends. CDR3 length: 13 residues. The germline V gene encodes CDR1 KGHDR and CDR2 SFDVKD. CDR3 DNA sequence: TGTGCCACCATTAACCGAGATGGGACCCAGCAGTTCTTC. Amino acid sequence: CATINRDGTQQFF.

The CDR3 sequence is CASSQAGTSGSYNEQFF. The CDR3, as DNA: TGTGCCAGCAGCCAAGCCGGGACTAGCGGTTCCTACAATGAGCAGTTCTTC. The chain links TRBV3-1 to TRBJ2-1; 11 bases fit TRBD2. V was clipped by 1 base and J by 1 base; unmatched bases: 3. The CDR3 is made up of 17 amino acids. Germline V CDR1 and CDR2: LGHDT, YNNKEL (reference sequence).

This clonotype was detected ten times or more. The chain joins TRBV5-4 to TRBJ2-1; 7 bases are shared with TRBD2. This CDR3 region has 15 residues. Germline V gene lookup returns CDR1 SGHNT and CDR2 YYREEE (reference sequence). V lost 0 bases and J lost 8; bases outside the gene matches: 8. This CDR3 reads CASSLAGGSGDEQFF. For the CDR3, the DNA is TGTGCCAGCAGCTTGGCCGGCGGGAGTGGCGATGAGCAGTTCTTC.

This clonotype was recorded a few times. The chain couples TRBV9 to TRBJ1-5; 9 positions match TRBD1. The CDR3 is made up of 17 amino acids. V lost 0 bases to trimming and J lost 2 bases; unmatched junction nucleotides: 6. Germline V gene sequence: CDR1 SGDLS, CDR2 YYNGEE. CDR3: CASSVVTGGRRNQPQHF. For the CDR3, the DNA is TGTGCCAGCAGCGTAGTGACAGGGGGTCGGCGCAATCAGCCCCAGCATTTT.

This clonotype has at least ten counts. The chain links TRBV29-1 to TRBJ1-2; no clear D. The V gene lost 3 bases and the J gene lost 6 bases, with 14 bases spanning the gap. This CDR3 is 13 amino acids long. Germline V lookup: CDR1 SQVTM, CDR2 ANQGSEA. The CDR3 DNA reads as TGCAGCGTTGAGCGCCGCCTTGTAGATGGCTACACCTTC. The encoded protein is CSVERRLVDGYTF.